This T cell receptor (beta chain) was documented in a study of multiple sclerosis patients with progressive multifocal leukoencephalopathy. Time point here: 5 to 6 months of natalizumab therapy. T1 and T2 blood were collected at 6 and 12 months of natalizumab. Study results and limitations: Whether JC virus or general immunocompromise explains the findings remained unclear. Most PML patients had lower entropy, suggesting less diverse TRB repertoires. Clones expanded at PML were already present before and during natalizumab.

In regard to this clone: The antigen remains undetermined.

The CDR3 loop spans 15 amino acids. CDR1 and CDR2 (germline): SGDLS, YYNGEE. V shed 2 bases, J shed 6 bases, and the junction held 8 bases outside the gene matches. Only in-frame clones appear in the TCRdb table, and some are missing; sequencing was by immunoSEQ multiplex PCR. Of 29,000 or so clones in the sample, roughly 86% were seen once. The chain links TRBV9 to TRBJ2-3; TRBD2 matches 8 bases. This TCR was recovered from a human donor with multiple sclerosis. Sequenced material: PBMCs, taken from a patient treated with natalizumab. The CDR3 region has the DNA TGTGCCAGCAGCGTTTCTGAGCGGGAGTGGGATACGCAGTATTTT. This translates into CASSVSEREWDTQYF.